One and the same sample provided the 19 T cell receptor delta chains below, sequenced in a study of human gamma delta and Vdelta1 T cells. Their recognized antigens are unknown. TCRdb ran CATT on the PCR reads. The sample has some 6,500 delta-chain clones; over 30% are singletons. Sequenced: Vdelta1 gamma-delta T cells from blood grown in culture (DOT cells). These receptors all come from a human donor in good health.

This clone showed up just a few times. The chain combines TRDV1 with TRDJ1; weak D call: TRDD3 (6 bases). The germline CDR1 and CDR2 sequences are TSWWSYY and QGS. This CDR3 has 18 amino acids. Trimming left V 0 bases short and J 4 bases short, with 21 bases between. The CDR3 DNA sequence: TGTGCTCTTGGGGAACTAGAAACTACCCCCTACTGGGTCGATAAACTCATCTTT. Its translation is CALGELETTPYWVDKLIF.

This sequence joins TRDV1 and TRDJ1; no clear D. CDR1 is TSWWSYY and CDR2 is QGS in the germline V gene. Trimming shortened V by 1 base and J by 3 bases, and 12 bases separated the two germline ends. The CDR3 length is 15 residues. As DNA, the CDR3 is TGTGCTCTTGGGGAACAACGCACAAAAGCCGATAAACTCATCTTT. This sequence encodes CALGEQRTKADKLIF.

The chain employs TRDV1 and TRDJ1; D may be TRDD3 (6 bases). Germline values: CDR1 TSWWSYY, CDR2 QGS. CDR3 length: 18 amino acids. Between the trimmed V and J ends, which lost 0 bases and 0 bases, there was a span of 17 bases. The CDR3 region is CALGELRDWRGNTDKLIF. DNA for the CDR3: TGTGCTCTTGGGGAACTAAGGGATTGGAGGGGGAACACCGATAAACTCATCTTT.

Relative to its sample, this clone is medium-sized. V is TRDV1 and J is TRDJ1, with 7 bases aligning to TRDD3. V was clipped by 3 bases and J by 1 base; unmatched bases: 17. CDR3 length: 19 amino acids. From germline, CDR1 is TSWWSYY and CDR2 QGS. Here the CDR3 reads CALGEPFQPRGGCTDKLIF. DNA of the CDR3: TGTGCTCTTGGGGAGCCGTTTCAGCCCCGGGGGGGATGCACCGATAAACTCATCTTT.

This chain connects TRDV1 to TRDJ1, with 10 bases matching TRDD3. Germline lookup yields CDR1 TSWWSYY and CDR2 QGS. This CDR3 comprises 23 residues. J was trimmed by 0 bases and V by 1 base; bases with no gene match: 23. In nucleotides, the CDR3 is TGTGCTCTTGGGGAACGGAATTTCATCAGTAGGACTGGGGGATCTCCCTACACCGATAAACTCATCTTT. It is translated as CALGERNFISRTGGSPYTDKLIF.

This clone turned up a few times. One end of the junction varies from germline; a read error may be responsible. This chain uses TRDV1 with TRDJ1; 12 bases are shared with TRDD3. This CDR3 has 17 amino acids. Germline lookup yields CDR1 TSWWSYY and CDR2 QGS. CDR3 nucleotide sequence: TGTGCTCTTGGCTGGGGGCCTACTGGGGGATACCCCGAGAAACTCATCTTT. Translating it yields CALGWGPTGGYPEKLIF.

J is TRDJ1 and V is TRDV1, with TRDD3 identical over 12 bases. Germline trimming cut 0 bases from V and 0 bases from J; bases unmatched to any gene: 5. Germline CDR1 reads TSWWSYY; CDR2 reads QGS. The CDR3 length is 18 residues. The CDR3 here is CALGELRLGDTNTDKLIF. The CDR3 coding sequence is TGTGCTCTTGGGGAACTGAGACTGGGGGATACTAACACCGATAAACTCATCTTT.

This chain connects TRDV1 to TRDJ1; TRDD3 matches at 11 bases. V lost 1 base to trimming and J lost 5 bases; unmatched junction nucleotides: 18. The CDR3 covers 20 residues. Germline V gene lookup returns CDR1 TSWWSYY and CDR2 QGS. CDR3 sequence reads: CALGEPAPSWGIRGGDKLIF. CDR3 DNA: TGTGCTCTTGGGGAACCGGCCCCCTCATGGGGGATACGCGGGGGAGATAAACTCATCTTT.

The chain joins TRDV1 to TRDJ1, with D perhaps assigned TRDD2 or TRDD3 (5 bases each). This CDR3 region has 21 residues. Trimming left V 2 bases short and J 0 bases short, with 28 bases between. Germline V gene lookup returns CDR1 TSWWSYY and CDR2 QGS. The CDR3 region has the DNA TGTGCTCTTGGGGAAAAGGCCGTCCTAACTGCTATGGGGAGAAACACCGATAAACTCATCTTT. It specifies CALGEKAVLTAMGRNTDKLIF.

This clone turned up a few times. The chain uses TRDV1 and TRDJ1; 11 nucleotides match TRDD3. The CDR3 contains 23 residues. Germline V gives CDR1 TSWWSYY, CDR2 QGS. V gave up 0 bases and J gave up 0 bases; unmatched junction bases: 21. In DNA, the CDR3 is TGTGCTCTTGGGGAACTAGGCCATAACGTACCGTACTGGGGGATAAGAGACACCGATAAACTCATCTTT. As protein: CALGELGHNVPYWGIRDTDKLIF.

This clone was detected only a few times. V is TRDV1 and J is TRDJ1; TRDD3 is a possible D gene (5 bases). The CDR3 covers 16 residues. Germline CDR1 reads TSWWSYY; CDR2 reads QGS. With 5 bases removed from V and 0 bases from J, the gap between germline ends came to 16 bases. The CDR3 loop is CALGQFGGGHTDKLIF. CDR3 DNA sequence: TGTGCTCTTGGGCAGTTCGGGGGTGGCCACACCGATAAACTCATCTTT.

The chain couples TRDV1 to TRDJ1; TRDD3 matches 13 bases. Germline CDR1 TSWWSYY, CDR2 QGS. CDR3 length equals 21 residues. The V and J ends lost 5 bases and 0 bases, in that order; junction bases with no gene match: 18. The CDR3 DNA reads TGTGCTCTTGGGTTTTCCGCAATTTACTGGGGGATACGAGGGGACACCGATAAACTCATCTTT. Translated, it gives CALGFSAIYWGIRGDTDKLIF.

There are a few counts of this clone. The rearrangement links TRDV1 to TRDJ2, with a possible D match to TRDD3 (6 bases). This CDR3 has 19 amino acids. The V end was cut by 3 bases, the J end by 5 bases, with 25 bases between. CDR1 TSWWSYY and CDR2 QGS come from the germline V gene. The CDR3: CALGDTWVMGVHVTAQLFF. CDR3 in DNA: TGTGCTCTTGGGGATACCTGGGTTATGGGGGTTCACGTAACAGCACAACTCTTCTTT.

V gene TRDV1 combines with J gene TRDJ1; 9 bases align to TRDD3. The CDR3 consists of 24 residues. The germline V gene encodes CDR1 TSWWSYY and CDR2 QGS. V lost 3 bases, J lost 0 bases, and 29 bases stayed unmatched. The CDR3 spells CALGDSDSGPPVFWGMRYTDKLIF. The CDR3 region has the DNA TGTGCTCTTGGGGACTCGGATTCCGGACCACCCGTCTTCTGGGGGATGCGCTACACCGATAAACTCATCTTT.

The J gene is given as TRDJ1, and the V gene is not called; the table calls TRDD3, which could not be checked here. The CDR3 is 17 residues long. The CDR3 DNA is TGTGCACGAGTATTCCACTTACTGGGGGAATATACCGATAAACTCATCTTT. Protein sequence: CARVFHLLGEYTDKLIF.

The chain employs TRDV1 and TRDJ1, with TRDD3 matching over 13 bases. This CDR3 is built from 21 residues. Germline values: CDR1 TSWWSYY, CDR2 QGS. V dropped 0 bases and J dropped 9; count of bases not matched to a gene: 22. CDR3 amino acids: CALGELASYRTYWGIRGELIF. CDR3 sequence (DNA): TGTGCTCTTGGGGAACTAGCTTCCTACCGGACGTACTGGGGGATACGCGGTGAACTCATCTTT.

The V and J genes are TRDV1 and TRDJ2, with 8 bases identical to TRDD3. The V gene's germline CDR1 is TSWWSYY and CDR2 QGS. There are 18 residues in the CDR3. V dropped 2 bases and J dropped 4; count of bases not matched to a gene: 12. As DNA, the CDR3 is TGTGCTCTTGGGGAATTATTAGGGGCTGGGGGACCGACAGCACAACTCTTCTTT. Translating it yields CALGELLGAGGPTAQLFF.

The chain joins TRDV1 to TRDJ1; 12 bases align to TRDD3. With 5 bases clipped from V and 2 bases from J, the junction kept 30 bases outside the gene matches. From germline, CDR1 is TSWWSYY and CDR2 QGS. The CDR3 runs 24 residues. CDR3 protein: CALGIHDFLNPYWGIQCRTDKLIF. CDR3 bases: TGTGCTCTTGGGATCCACGACTTCCTAAATCCGTACTGGGGGATACAATGTCGAACCGATAAACTCATCTTT.

This clone was seen a handful of times. The chain links TRDV1 to TRDJ1; no clear D gene. The CDR3 has 15 amino acids. Germline V gene sequence: CDR1 TSWWSYY, CDR2 QGS. The ends were cut back, 3 bases at V and 2 bases at J, with 13 bases in the middle. CDR3 protein: CALGDAPGITDKLIF. CDR3 in DNA: TGTGCTCTTGGGGATGCCCCCGGTATTACCGATAAACTCATCTTT.